This TCR beta chain was sequenced in a study of T cells after yellow fever vaccination. This clonotype has only a few counts. V was shortened by 7 bases and J by 3 bases, with 18 bases between the two germline ends. The V gene's germline CDR1 is SQVTM and CDR2 ANQGSEA. The CDR3 is made up of 14 amino acids. TCRdb redid the calling of the 5' RACE reads with MiXCR, one entry per CDR3 protein. Of about 49,000 distinct CDR3 sequences listed, 7% to 8.5% are singletons. The chain has TRBV29-1 and TRBJ2-5; perhaps TRBD2 as D (5 bases). Source: CD8+ T cells sorted from PBMCs, taken more than 14 days after the first yellow fever vaccination. The receptor's source is a young man who received the YFV17D yellow fever vaccine. The CDR3: CSAHGGRFEETQYF. The DNA of the CDR3 is TGCAGCGCCCACGGTGGGAGATTCGAAGAGACCCAGTACTTC.